This TCR beta chain derives from a study of cytomegalovirus exposure and HLA in healthy donors. The CDR3 has 14 amino acids. Per the germline V gene, CDR1 is MRHNA and CDR2 is SNTAGT. V was shortened by 4 bases and J by 1 base, with 7 bases between the two germline ends. Primers for the PCR totalled 60 Vbeta and 13 Jbeta. Profiling relied on immunoSEQ multiplex PCR, and the TCRdb table lists in-frame clones only, not all of them. The data contain around 70,000 clones, about two thirds of them singletons. Overall study results and limits: Sequences of the TCR beta chain were said to predict the HLA-A and HLA-B alleles of most subjects accurately. Sequencing had likely introduced a cluster of highly shared sequence variants as an artifact. Being productive about 87% or about 30% of the time was typical of most TCR beta V segments in an earlier analysis.

Notes on this clone: Its antigen is not known.

The chain couples TRBV6-4 to TRBJ2-2; no clear D gene. This TCR was recovered from a woman aged 40 to 55 in good health and CMV-seropositive. Material: PBMCs. The CDR3, as DNA: TGTGCCAGCAGTGTAGCAGAGAACACCGGGGAGCTGTTTTTT. Its protein product is CASSVAENTGELFF.